Following are 3 T cell receptor beta chains from one sample sequenced in a study of T-cell reconstitution after alpha-beta-depleted transplantation in children. The authors prepared the TCRbeta library with unique molecular identifiers. TCRdb ran MiXCR on the PCR reads and lists one entry per CDR3 protein. The sample consists of 500,000 to 600,000 distinct CDR3 sequences, around a third of them appearing once. Here the sequenced sample was PBMCs from the stem cell graft donor, taken from the stem cell graft. All receptors come from a human donor who donated a stem cell graft to a child with aplastic anemia.

The sample holds a few counts of this clonotype. This chain links TRBV6-1 with TRBJ2-1, with TRBD2 matching over 9 bases. Trimming removed 4 bases from V and 9 bases from J; junction bases left unmatched: 10. Germline lookup yields CDR1 MNHNS and CDR2 SASEGT. The CDR3 is made up of 15 amino acids. The chain's CDR3 is CASSVLAGDGGEQFF. In DNA, the CDR3 is TGTGCCAGCAGTGTATTAGCGGGAGACGGAGGTGAGCAGTTCTTC.

The chain has TRBV19 and TRBJ1-5; D gene unclear. Trimming left V 2 bases short and J 1 base short, with 9 bases between. The CDR3 is 15 residues long. CDR1 LNHDA and CDR2 SQIVND come from the germline V gene (reference sequence). CDR3 nucleotide sequence: TGTGCCAGTAGTATACGCAGCTACAGCAATCAGCCCCAGCATTTT. This gives the protein CASSIRSYSNQPQHF.

In its sample, this clonotype was seen a few times. The V and J genes are TRBV5-1 and TRBJ2-1, with TRBD2 matching over 7 bases. Germline V gene data show CDR1 as SGHRS and CDR2 as YFSETQ. Germline trimming cut 1 base from V and 5 bases from J; bases unmatched to any gene: 6. This CDR3 comprises 15 residues. The CDR3 DNA follows: TGCGCCAGCAGCTTGCTAGCGGATCTCGACAATGAGCAGTTCTTC. It codes for CASSLLADLDNEQFF.